The 32 T cell receptor beta chains reported below all come from one sample, sequenced in a study of shared clonotypes between healthy human individuals. Profiling relied on immunoSEQ multiplex PCR, and the TCRdb table lists in-frame clones only, not all of them. The sample contains about 2.3 million clones, just under 95% of which appear only once. Sequencing was carried out using naive CD4+ T cells from PBMCs. As to subset: CD45RA+ positively selected. These receptors were obtained from a man between 18 and 35 years old in good health. Some clones in this sample may be carry-over from other donors' samples.

This clone was seen only once. The chain is built from TRBV7-9 and TRBJ1-2; the D is unclear. This CDR3 is built from 15 residues. Trimming shortened V by 2 bases and J by 6 bases, and 16 bases separated the two germline ends. The germline V gene has CDR1 SEHNR and CDR2 FQNEAQ (reference sequence). The CDR3 bases are TGTGCCAGCAGCTTAAAAGGGCGAGGTGGGGATGGCTACACCTTC. Translated: CASSLKGRGGDGYTF.

The rearrangement links TRBV5-4 to TRBJ2-5, with 8 bases aligning to TRBD1. Germline V gene lookup returns CDR1 SGHNT and CDR2 YYREEE (reference sequence). The ends lost 0 bases at V and 4 bases at J; junction bases unmatched: 5. CDR3 length: 15 amino acids. The CDR3 nucleotides are TGTGCCAGCAGCTTGGGTTCAGGGGGCATAGAGACCCAGTACTTC. Residues: CASSLGSGGIETQYF.

Here the CDR3 reads CASSTGTPIQETQYF. The CDR3 DNA sequence: TGCGCCAGCAGCACGGGGACGCCGATCCAAGAGACCCAGTACTTC. The rearrangement uses TRBV5-1 and TRBJ2-5; D may match TRBD1 or TRBD2 (5 bases each). V lost 4 bases and J lost 1, with 14 bases in between. There are 15 residues in the CDR3. The germline V gene has CDR1 SGHRS and CDR2 YFSETQ.

This clone was counted between two and nine times. The sample has other DNA sequences that encode this CDR3 too. The chain carries TRBV28 and TRBJ2-1, with a possible D match to TRBD1 (5 bases). V was pared by 5 bases and J by 6 bases, with 8 bases between. The CDR3 covers 12 residues. The germline V gene encodes CDR1 MDHEN and CDR2 SYDVKM. The CDR3 sequence is CASSPQGNEQFF. Written as DNA, the CDR3 is TGTGCCAGCAGTCCTCAGGGCAATGAGCAGTTCTTC.

The chain uses TRBV6-5 and TRBJ2-3, with D unclear. The CDR3 covers 14 residues. Germline values: CDR1 MNHEY, CDR2 SVGAGI. V lost 4 bases and J lost 2, with 10 bases in between. CDR3 nucleotide sequence: TGTGCCAGCAGTTGGAGTGGGGTCACAGATACGCAGTATTTT. Its translation is CASSWSGVTDTQYF.

This chain joins TRBV28 and TRBJ1-1; D is possibly TRBD1 (5 bases). The V gene's germline CDR1 is MDHEN and CDR2 SYDVKM. The CDR3 consists of 12 residues. Trimming pared 10 bases from V and 10 bases from J, leaving 19 bases between. CDR3 nucleotide sequence: TGTGCCACAGAGAAGGGGTTGTACAGAGCTTTCTTT. It is translated as CATEKGLYRAFF.

The chain recombines TRBV6-1 with TRBJ1-5; 8 bases line up with TRBD1. Germline values: CDR1 MNHNS, CDR2 SASEGT. There are 18 residues in the CDR3. With V trimmed by 4 bases and J by 5 bases, 16 bases remained unmatched. CDR3 sequence (DNA): TGTGCCAGCAGTGGGAGGGGGGCCGACAGGGGTGGGGATCAGCCCCAGCATTTT. It is translated as CASSGRGADRGGDQPQHF.

This clone was seen more than once but under ten times. This sample includes further DNA sequences coding for the same CDR3. The chain combines TRBV2 with TRBJ1-1; the D gene is possibly TRBD1 (5 bases). CDR1 is SNHLY and CDR2 is FYNNEI in the germline V gene. This CDR3 is built from 13 residues. The V gene lost 5 bases and the J gene lost 2 bases, with 9 bases spanning the gap. CDR3 DNA: TGTGCCAGCAGTCTGACAGAAAACACTGAAGCTTTCTTT. Its translation is CASSLTENTEAFF.

As regards this clone: Other DNA sequences of this sample code for an identical CDR3. The chain combines TRBV7-9 with TRBJ2-1, with TRBD2 matching over 11 bases. The CDR3 totals 14 residues. Losses at the gene ends were 4 bases for V and 7 bases for J; bases not matched to a gene: 3. Germline-derived CDR1 and CDR2 are SEHNR and FQNEAQ (reference sequence). The CDR3 nucleotides read TGTGCCAGCAGCTCCCGGACTAGCGGGAATGAGCAGTTCTTC. Translation gives CASSSRTSGNEQFF. Complete variable domain (other parts from reference TRBV7-9 and TRBJ2-1): DTGVSQNPRHKITKRGQNVTFRCDPISEHNRLYWYRQTLGQGPEFLTYFQNEAQLEKSRLLSDRFSAERPKGSFSTLEIQRTEQGDSAMYLCASSSRTSGNEQFFGPGTRLTVL.

This clone was found once. In DNA, the CDR3 is TGTGCCAGCACCTCCGGGACAGGGAAGGGCGAGCAGTACTTC. This sequence encodes CASTSGTGKGEQYF. The chain combines TRBV28 with TRBJ2-7; 9 bases agree with TRBD1. With 7 bases clipped from V and 6 bases from J, the junction kept 10 bases outside the gene matches. The CDR3 spans 14 residues. Germline CDR1 and CDR2: MDHEN and SYDVKM.

The V call is TRBV7-9, the J call TRBJ2-7, with D perhaps given as TRBD1 or TRBD2 (6 bases each). With 5 bases removed from V and 7 bases from J, the gap between germline ends came to 21 bases. The CDR3 is made up of 15 amino acids. Germline V gene sequence: CDR1 SEHNR, CDR2 FQNEAQ (reference sequence). The CDR3 sequence: CASSPGAYGSGEQYF. The CDR3 nucleotides read TGTGCCAGCAGCCCGGGGGCCTACGGTTCGGGAGAGCAGTACTTC.

This clone was recorded only once. This chain joins TRBV7-8 and TRBJ2-1; 8 nucleotides match TRBD2. The CDR3 loop spans 17 amino acids. The V gene's germline CDR1 is SGHVS and CDR2 FQNEAQ. The V and J ends lost 1 base and 5 bases, in that order; junction bases with no gene match: 10. The CDR3 region has the DNA TGTGCCAGCAGCTTAGAAGTAATAGCGGGACCTAACAATGAGCAGTTCTTC. This gives the protein CASSLEVIAGPNNEQFF.

The sample holds one count of this clone. This chain connects TRBV7-3 to TRBJ2-1; TRBD2 matches 8 bases. This CDR3 spans 13 amino acids. Per germline, CDR1 SGHTA and CDR2 FQGTGA. J lost 10 bases, V lost 5 bases, and 7 bases had no gene match. In nucleotides, the CDR3 is TGTGCCAGCAGCCCGGGACTAGTTGGCGAGCAGTTCTTC. It encodes CASSPGLVGEQFF.

CDR3 loop: CASTQNNEKLFF. The CDR3 coding sequence is TGCGCCAGCACCCAAAATAATGAAAAACTGTTTTTT. This rearrangement joins TRBV5-1 to TRBJ1-4; D remains unclear. The CDR3 length is 12 residues. CDR1 and CDR2 (germline): SGHRS, YFSETQ. V was trimmed by 6 bases and J by 4 bases, leaving 7 bases between them.

The CDR3 DNA follows: TGTGCCAGCAGTCCCTCCCAGCGGGGGCCGAGTTGGGAGACCCAGTACTTC. This translates into CASSPSQRGPSWETQYF. The chain joins TRBV27 to TRBJ2-5, with 8 bases fitting TRBD2. CDR1 and CDR2 (germline): MNHEY, SMNVEV (reference sequence). V shed 5 bases and J 5 bases; nucleotides not matched to a gene: 16. The CDR3 is 17 residues long.

The V call is TRBV2, the J call TRBJ2-7, with D possibly being TRBD2 (5 bases). CDR3 size: 14 residues. Trimming left V 2 bases short and J 7 bases short, with 15 bases between. The germline gives CDR1 SNHLY, CDR2 FYNNEI. The CDR3 sequence: CASSELAGLREQYF. DNA of the CDR3: TGTGCCAGCAGTGAACTCGCGGGCCTACGGGAGCAGTACTTC.

The gene calls are TRBV4-3 and TRBJ1-6, with D perhaps matching TRBD1 (5 bases). The CDR3 is made up of 15 amino acids. Germline V lookup: CDR1 LGHNA, CDR2 YSLEER. The V end was cut by 1 base, the J end by 6 bases, with 10 bases between. In DNA form, the CDR3 reads TGCGCCAGCAGCCAAGGAGACAGAAGTAATTCACCCCTCCACTTT. Translating it yields CASSQGDRSNSPLHF.

The genes are TRBV25-1 and TRBJ1-5; maybe TRBD1 (5 bases). Germline assignment: CDR1 MGHDK and CDR2 SYGVNS. There are 15 residues in the CDR3. Deletions cut 2 bases from V and 5 bases from J, with 13 bases between. CDR3 in DNA: TGTGCCAGCAGTGAAGGGGGGGACGCCGATCAGCCCCAGCATTTT. Translation gives CASSEGGDADQPQHF.

The CDR3 sequence: CASSYNRASPEQYF. DNA of the CDR3: TGTGCCAGCAGTTACAACCGAGCTAGCCCCGAGCAGTACTTC. J is TRBJ2-7 and V is TRBV6-5; possibly TRBD2 for D (5 bases). There are 14 residues in the CDR3. Germline assignment: CDR1 MNHEY and CDR2 SVGAGI. V dropped 2 bases and J dropped 6 bases, with 14 bases sitting between them.

The rearrangement joins TRBV29-1 to TRBJ2-5; 7 nucleotides align to TRBD2. This CDR3 is built from 14 residues. Per germline, CDR1 SQVTM and CDR2 ANQGSEA. V lost 7 bases to trimming and J lost 4 bases; unmatched junction nucleotides: 12. CDR3 loop: CSARGLVKGETQYF. The CDR3 region has the DNA TGCAGCGCTCGCGGACTAGTAAAGGGAGAGACCCAGTACTTC.

The chain links TRBV9 to TRBJ2-1, with 7 positions matching TRBD1. The CDR3 is 15 amino acids. V trimming: 4 bases; J trimming: 3 bases; junction bases outside the gene matches: 7. From germline, CDR1 is SGDLS and CDR2 YYNGEE. The CDR3 region has the DNA TGTGCCAGCAGCATCAACGGACAGGACTACAATGAGCAGTTCTTC. This sequence encodes CASSINGQDYNEQFF.

The chain recombines TRBV28 with TRBJ2-5, with TRBD1 matching 9 bases. The V and J ends lost 5 bases and 6 bases, in that order; junction bases with no gene match: 10. Germline V gives CDR1 MDHEN, CDR2 SYDVKM. The CDR3 is made up of 15 amino acids. CDR3 coding DNA: TGTGCCAGCAGTATCACGGGACAGGGCACCCAGACCCAGTACTTC. Amino acids: CASSITGQGTQTQYF.

The chain recombines TRBV30 with TRBJ1-3; D remains unclear. CDR3 size: 12 residues. Trimming took 5 bases from V and 2 from J, leaving 7 bases between them. Looked up from germline, CDR1 is GTSNPN and CDR2 is SVGIG (reference sequence). CDR3 loop: CAWGIAGNTIYF. The CDR3 region has the DNA TGTGCCTGGGGGATAGCTGGAAACACCATATATTTT.

This chain uses TRBV5-1 with TRBJ2-3, with 8 bases fitting TRBD1. There are 14 residues in the CDR3. The J segment lost 5 bases and the V segment lost 4 bases, leaving 6 bases of the junction unmatched. From germline, CDR1 is SGHRS and CDR2 YFSETQ. The CDR3 DNA is TGCGCCAGCAGCCCCGGGACAGGACAAGATACGCAGTATTTT. This sequence encodes CASSPGTGQDTQYF.

The V gene is TRBV4-1, the J gene TRBJ1-2, with D perhaps matching TRBD1 (5 bases). The CDR3 consists of 17 residues. The germline V gene encodes CDR1 MGHRA and CDR2 YSYEKL. V shed 1 base and J shed 4 bases, with 19 bases lying between them. The DNA of the CDR3 is TGCGCCAGCAGCCAAGTCGTCAGGGTGAGAGGCAGCTATGGCTACACCTTC. Translation: CASSQVVRVRGSYGYTF.

The chain has TRBV6-4 and TRBJ2-1, with D tentatively TRBD2 (6 bases). Germline V gives CDR1 MRHNA, CDR2 SNTAGT. Trimming removed 6 bases at V and 2 bases at J, with 17 bases between. The length of the CDR3 is 16 residues. The CDR3 protein is CASSLQKGGPYNEQFF. Here the CDR3 DNA reads TGTGCCAGCAGCCTCCAAAAGGGAGGCCCCTACAATGAGCAGTTCTTC.

With respect to this clone: The identical CDR3 is also encoded by other nucleotide sequences in the sample. This chain links TRBV2 with TRBJ1-1; 7 bases map to TRBD1. The J segment lost 4 bases and the V segment lost 6 bases, leaving 5 bases of the junction unmatched. The CDR3 has 13 residues. CDR1 is SNHLY, CDR2 FYNNEI, per germline. The CDR3, as DNA: TGTGCCAGCAGCTCCGACAGGGCCACTGAAGCTTTCTTT. It codes for CASSSDRATEAFF.

The CDR3 here is CASGSGTTSTGELFF. DNA for the CDR3: TGTGCCAGCGGCTCCGGGACTACCAGCACCGGGGAGCTGTTTTTT. The gene calls are TRBV6-1 and TRBJ2-2; 7 bases line up with TRBD2. This CDR3 has 15 amino acids. Germline assignment: CDR1 MNHNS and CDR2 SASEGT. With V trimmed by 8 bases and J by 4 bases, 10 bases remained unmatched.

This CDR3 is CASSLMTGLKGNTEAFF. CDR3 bases: TGTGCCAGCAGTCTGATGACAGGTTTAAAGGGGAACACTGAAGCTTTCTTT. The V and J genes are TRBV28 and TRBJ1-1, with D perhaps TRBD1 (6 bases). Germline V CDR1 and CDR2: MDHEN, SYDVKM. The ends were cut back, 5 bases at V and 1 base at J, with 20 bases in the middle. The CDR3 runs to 17 residues.

The V and J genes are TRBV29-1 and TRBJ1-5; TRBD1 matches at 7 bases. V lost 4 bases to trimming and J lost 4 bases; unmatched junction nucleotides: 4. The CDR3 is 13 amino acids. Germline V gene lookup returns CDR1 SQVTM and CDR2 ANQGSEA. The CDR3 coding sequence is TGCAGCGTTGCTAAGGGGGCAAATCAGCCCCAGCATTTT. This encodes CSVAKGANQPQHF.

This clone occurred once. The genes are TRBV5-6 and TRBJ2-7; D is unresolved. The CDR3 spans 12 residues. The V and J ends lost 1 base and 1 base respectively, with 3 bases between them. CDR1 SGHDT and CDR2 YYEEEE come from the germline V gene. Written as DNA, the CDR3 is TGTGCCAGCAGCTTGCTTTCCTACGAGCAGTACTTC. This codes for CASSLLSYEQYF.

The V call is TRBV4-1, the J call TRBJ2-1; 7 nucleotides line up with TRBD1. With V trimmed by 0 bases and J by 1 base, 3 bases remained unmatched. The CDR3 runs 16 residues. Germline V gene lookup returns CDR1 MGHRA and CDR2 YSYEKL. Written as DNA, the CDR3 is TGCGCCAGCAGCCAAGAGAACAGGGGTTCCTACAATGAGCAGTTCTTC. This codes for CASSQENRGSYNEQFF.